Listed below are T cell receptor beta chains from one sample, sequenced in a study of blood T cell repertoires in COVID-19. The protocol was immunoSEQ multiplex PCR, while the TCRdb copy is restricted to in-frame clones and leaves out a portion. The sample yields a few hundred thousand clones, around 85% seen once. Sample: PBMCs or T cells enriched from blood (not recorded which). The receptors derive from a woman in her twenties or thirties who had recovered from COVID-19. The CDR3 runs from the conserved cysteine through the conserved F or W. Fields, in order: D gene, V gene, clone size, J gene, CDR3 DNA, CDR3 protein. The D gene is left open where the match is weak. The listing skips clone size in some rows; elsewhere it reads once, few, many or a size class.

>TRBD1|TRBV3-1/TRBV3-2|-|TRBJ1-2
TGTGCCAGCAGCCACCGACAGGGTGATGGCTACACCTTC
CASSHRQGDGYTF
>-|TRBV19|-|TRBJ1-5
TGTGCCACCTCAACAGGGTTTTTGGGAGCCCAGCATTTT
CATSTGFLGAQHF
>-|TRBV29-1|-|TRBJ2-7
TGCAGCGTAGCCGGGGTTCCCTACGAGCAGTACTTC
CSVAGVPYEQYF
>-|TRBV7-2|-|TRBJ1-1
TGTGCCAGCAGCTTAGTCGGTCGGGTAGACTTCACTGAAGCTTTCTTT
CASSLVGRVDFTEAFF
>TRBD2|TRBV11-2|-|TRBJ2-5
TGTGCCAGCAGCTTGGGGGGGTGGGAGACCCAGTACTTC
CASSLGGWETQYF
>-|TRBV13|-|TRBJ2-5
TGTGCCAGCAGCTTAGTGGGGACTCCTACAAAGCCCCAGTACTTC
CASSLVGTPTKPQYF
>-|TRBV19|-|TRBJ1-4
TGTGCCAGTAGTATACCACAGGGACTAAATGAAAAACTGTTTTTT
CASSIPQGLNEKLFF
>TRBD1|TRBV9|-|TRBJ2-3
TGTGCCAGCAGCGCTACCCTCCCGGGACAGGGTCGCACAGATACGCAGTATTTT
CASSATLPGQGRTDTQYF
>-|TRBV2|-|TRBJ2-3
TGTGCCAGCATGAATATGGCAGGCATCCCCACAGATACGCAGTATTTT
CASMNMAGIPTDTQYF
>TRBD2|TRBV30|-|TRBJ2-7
TGTGCCTGGATTCGCCCGGGACTAGCGGGGTGTCGGCAGTACTTC
CAWIRPGLAGCRQYF
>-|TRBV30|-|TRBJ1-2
TGTGCCTGGAGTGTTCTGACAGGCGGGGGATATGGCTACACCTTC
CAWSVLTGGGYGYTF
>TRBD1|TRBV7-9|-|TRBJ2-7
TGTGCCAGCAGCCCCGGGACAGGGGCCTCCTACGAGCAGTACTTC
CASSPGTGASYEQYF
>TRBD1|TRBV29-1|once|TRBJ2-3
TGCAGCGTTGAAGATCCGCCCCGGGACAGGGATACAGATACGCAGTATTTT
CSVEDPPRDRDTDTQYF
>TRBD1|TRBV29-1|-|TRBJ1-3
TGCAGCATCCGAGAGGCCGGGACAGGCCAATCCTCCTCTGGAAACACCATATATTTT
CSIREAGTGQSSSGNTIYF
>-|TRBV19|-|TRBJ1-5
TGTGCCAGTAGTATACTCGGACAGCGGTATAGCAATCAGCCCCAGCATTTT
CASSILGQRYSNQPQHF
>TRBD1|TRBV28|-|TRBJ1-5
TGTGCCAGCAAGGACAGGGCCGTCAATCAGCCCCAGCATTTT
CASKDRAVNQPQHF
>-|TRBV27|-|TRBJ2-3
TGTGCCAGCAGTTTATCGAGGGGGATCGCAGATACGCAGTATTTT
CASSLSRGIADTQYF
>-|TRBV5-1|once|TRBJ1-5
TGCGCCAGCGGGGGCCTTGGGAGCAATCAGCCCCAGCATTTT
CASGGLGSNQPQHF
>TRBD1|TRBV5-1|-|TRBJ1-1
TGCGCCAGCAGCTTGACCCTAAGACAGGGGGGAACTGAAGCTTTCTTT
CASSLTLRQGGTEAFF
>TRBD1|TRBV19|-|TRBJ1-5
TGTGCCAGTAATACTTCACCGGGACAGGGGATATGGGAAAGCAATCAGCCCCAGCATTTT
CASNTSPGQGIWESNQPQHF